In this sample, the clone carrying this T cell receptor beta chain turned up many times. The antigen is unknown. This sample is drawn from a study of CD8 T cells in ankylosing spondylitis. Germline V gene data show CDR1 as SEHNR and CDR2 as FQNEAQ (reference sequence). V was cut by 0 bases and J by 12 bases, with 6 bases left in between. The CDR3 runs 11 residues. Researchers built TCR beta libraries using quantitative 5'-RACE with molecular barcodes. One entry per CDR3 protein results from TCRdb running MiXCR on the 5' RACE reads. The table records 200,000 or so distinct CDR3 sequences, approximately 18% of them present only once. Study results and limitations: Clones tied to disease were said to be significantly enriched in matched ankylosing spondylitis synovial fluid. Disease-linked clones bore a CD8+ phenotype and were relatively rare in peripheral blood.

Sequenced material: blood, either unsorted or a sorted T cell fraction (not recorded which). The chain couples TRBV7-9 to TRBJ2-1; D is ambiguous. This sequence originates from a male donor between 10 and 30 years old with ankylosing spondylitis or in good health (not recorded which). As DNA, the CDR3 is TGTGCCAGCAGCTTAGCGCAAGGGCAGTTCTTC. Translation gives CASSLAQGQFF.